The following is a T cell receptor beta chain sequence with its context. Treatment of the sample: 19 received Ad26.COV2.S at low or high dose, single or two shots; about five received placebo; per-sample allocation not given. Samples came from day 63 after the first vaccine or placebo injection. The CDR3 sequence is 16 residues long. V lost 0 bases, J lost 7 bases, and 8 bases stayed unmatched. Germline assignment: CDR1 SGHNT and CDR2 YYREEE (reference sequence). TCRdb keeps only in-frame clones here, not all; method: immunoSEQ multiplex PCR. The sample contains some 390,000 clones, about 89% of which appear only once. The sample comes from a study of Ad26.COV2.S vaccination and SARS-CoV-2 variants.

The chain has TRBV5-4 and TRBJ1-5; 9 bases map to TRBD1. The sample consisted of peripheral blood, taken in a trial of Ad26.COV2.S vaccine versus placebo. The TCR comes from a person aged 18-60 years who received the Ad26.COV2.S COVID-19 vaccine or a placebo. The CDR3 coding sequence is TGTGCCAGCAGCTTGGGCGGGACAGGGAATGGACAGCCCCAGCATTTT. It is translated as CASSLGGTGNGQPQHF. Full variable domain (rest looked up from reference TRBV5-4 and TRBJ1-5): ETGVTQSPTHLIKTRGQQVTLRCSSQSGHNTVSWYQQALGQGPQFIFQYYREEENGRGNFPPRFSGLQFPNYSSELNVNALELDDSALYLCASSLGGTGNGQPQHFGDGTRLSIL.